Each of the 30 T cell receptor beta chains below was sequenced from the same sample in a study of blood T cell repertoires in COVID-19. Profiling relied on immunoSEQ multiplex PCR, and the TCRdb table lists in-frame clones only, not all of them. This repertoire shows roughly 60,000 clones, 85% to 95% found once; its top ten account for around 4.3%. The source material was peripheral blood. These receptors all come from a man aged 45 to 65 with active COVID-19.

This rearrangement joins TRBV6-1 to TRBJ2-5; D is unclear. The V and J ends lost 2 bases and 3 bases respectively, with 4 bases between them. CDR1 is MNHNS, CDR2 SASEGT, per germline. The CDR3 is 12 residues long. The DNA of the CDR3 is TGTGCCAGCAGTGAAATCAAAGAGACCCAGTACTTC. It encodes CASSEIKETQYF.

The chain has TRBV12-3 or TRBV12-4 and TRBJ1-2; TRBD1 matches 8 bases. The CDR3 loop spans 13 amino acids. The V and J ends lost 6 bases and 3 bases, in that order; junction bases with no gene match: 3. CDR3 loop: CASRGQGYYGYTF. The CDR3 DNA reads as TGTGCCAGCAGAGGACAGGGTTACTATGGCTACACCTTC.

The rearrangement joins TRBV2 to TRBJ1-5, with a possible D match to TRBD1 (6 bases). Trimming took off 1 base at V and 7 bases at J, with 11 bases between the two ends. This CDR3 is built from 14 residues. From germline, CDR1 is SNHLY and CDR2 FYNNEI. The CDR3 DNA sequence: TGTGCCAGCAGTGAAGGGGCAGGGGAGCAGCCCCAGCATTTT. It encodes CASSEGAGEQPQHF.

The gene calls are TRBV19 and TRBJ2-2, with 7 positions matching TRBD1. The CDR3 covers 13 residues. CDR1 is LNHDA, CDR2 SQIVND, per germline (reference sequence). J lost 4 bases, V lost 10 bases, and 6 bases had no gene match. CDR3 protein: CATRQGRTGELFF. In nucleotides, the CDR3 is TGTGCCACAAGACAGGGTCGCACCGGGGAGCTGTTTTTT.

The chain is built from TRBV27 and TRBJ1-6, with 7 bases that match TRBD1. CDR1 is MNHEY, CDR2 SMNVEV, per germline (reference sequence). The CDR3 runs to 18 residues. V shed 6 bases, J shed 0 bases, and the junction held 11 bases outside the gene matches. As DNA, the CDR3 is TGTGCCAGCAGACAACATCCCGGGACAGCCTCCTATAATTCACCCCTCCACTTT. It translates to CASRQHPGTASYNSPLHF.

The CDR3 nucleotides are TGTGCCAGCAGCGTAGACCACAGGGGGAATGGTGGCTACACCTTC. It is translated as CASSVDHRGNGGYTF. The chain employs TRBV9 and TRBJ1-2; 8 bases are shared with TRBD1. V was pared by 0 bases and J by 7 bases, with 8 bases of the junction left unmatched. The CDR3 length is 15 residues. Germline V gene data show CDR1 as SGDLS and CDR2 as YYNGEE.

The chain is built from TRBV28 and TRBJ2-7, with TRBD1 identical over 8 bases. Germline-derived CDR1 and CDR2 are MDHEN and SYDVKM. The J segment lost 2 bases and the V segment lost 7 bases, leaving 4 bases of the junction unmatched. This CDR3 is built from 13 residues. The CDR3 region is CASNQQGAYEQYF. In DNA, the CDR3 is TGTGCCAGCAACCAACAGGGGGCCTACGAGCAGTACTTC. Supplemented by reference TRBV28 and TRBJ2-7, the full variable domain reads DVKVTQSSRYLVKRTGEKVFLECVQDMDHENMFWYRQDPGLGLRLIYFSYDVKMKEKGDIPEGYSVSREKKERFSLILESASTNQTSMYLCASNQQGAYEQYFGPGTRLTVT.

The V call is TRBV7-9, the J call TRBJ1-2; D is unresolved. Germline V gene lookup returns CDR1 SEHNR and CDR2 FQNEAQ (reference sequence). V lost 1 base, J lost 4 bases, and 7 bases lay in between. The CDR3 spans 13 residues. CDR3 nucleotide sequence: TGTGCCAGCAGCTTAGGGGAGACCTATGGCTACACCTTC. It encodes CASSLGETYGYTF.

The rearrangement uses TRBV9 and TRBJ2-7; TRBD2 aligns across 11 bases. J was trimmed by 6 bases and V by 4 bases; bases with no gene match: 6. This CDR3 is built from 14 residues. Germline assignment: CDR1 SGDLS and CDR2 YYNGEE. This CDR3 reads CASSPPSGRSEQYF. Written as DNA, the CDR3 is TGTGCCAGCAGCCCACCTAGCGGGAGGTCCGAGCAGTACTTC.

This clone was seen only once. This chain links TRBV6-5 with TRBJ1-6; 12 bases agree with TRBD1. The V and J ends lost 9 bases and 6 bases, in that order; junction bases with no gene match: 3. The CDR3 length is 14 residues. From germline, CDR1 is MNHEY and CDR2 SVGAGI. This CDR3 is CASRGQGANSPLHF. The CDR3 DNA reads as TGTGCCAGTAGGGGACAGGGGGCTAATTCACCCCTCCACTTT.

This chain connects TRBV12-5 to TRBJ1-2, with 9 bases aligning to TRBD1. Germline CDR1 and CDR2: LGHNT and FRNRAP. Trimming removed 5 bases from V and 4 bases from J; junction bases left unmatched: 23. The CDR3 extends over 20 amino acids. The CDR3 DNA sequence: TGTGCTAGTGGTCCCAACCTGGACAGGGGTCCGGTACCCTCGGGCTATGGCTACACCTTC. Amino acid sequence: CASGPNLDRGPVPSGYGYTF. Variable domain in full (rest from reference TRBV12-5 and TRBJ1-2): DARVTQTPRHKVTEMGQEVTMRCQPILGHNTVFWYRQTMMQGLELLAYFRNRAPLDDSGMPKDRFSAEMPDATLATLKIQPSEPRDSAVYFCASGPNLDRGPVPSGYGYTFGSGTRLTVV.

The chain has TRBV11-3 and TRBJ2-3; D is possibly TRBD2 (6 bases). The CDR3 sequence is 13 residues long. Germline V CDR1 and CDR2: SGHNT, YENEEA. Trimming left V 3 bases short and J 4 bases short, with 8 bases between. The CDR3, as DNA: TGTGCCAGCAGCTTCCCGGGGGCAGATACGCAGTATTTT. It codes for CASSFPGADTQYF.

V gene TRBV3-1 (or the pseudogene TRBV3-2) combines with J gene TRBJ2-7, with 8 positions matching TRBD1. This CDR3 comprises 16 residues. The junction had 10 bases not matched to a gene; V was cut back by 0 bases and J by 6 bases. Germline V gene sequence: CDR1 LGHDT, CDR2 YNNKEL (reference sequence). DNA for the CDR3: TGTGCCAGCAGCCAAGATCTAGTGGCCGACAGGGGCGAGCAGTACTTC. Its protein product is CASSQDLVADRGEQYF.

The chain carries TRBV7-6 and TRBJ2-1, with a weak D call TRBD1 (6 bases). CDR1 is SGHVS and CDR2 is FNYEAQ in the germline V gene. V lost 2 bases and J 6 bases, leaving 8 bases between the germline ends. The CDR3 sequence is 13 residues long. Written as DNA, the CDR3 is TGTGCCAGCAGCTTAAGCAGGGGCAATGAGCAGTTCTTC. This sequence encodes CASSLSRGNEQFF.

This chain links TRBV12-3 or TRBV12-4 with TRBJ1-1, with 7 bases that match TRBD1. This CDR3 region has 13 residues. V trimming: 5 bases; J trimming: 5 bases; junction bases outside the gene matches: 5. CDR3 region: CASSPHRGTEAFF. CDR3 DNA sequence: TGTGCCAGCAGTCCCCACAGGGGAACTGAAGCTTTCTTT.

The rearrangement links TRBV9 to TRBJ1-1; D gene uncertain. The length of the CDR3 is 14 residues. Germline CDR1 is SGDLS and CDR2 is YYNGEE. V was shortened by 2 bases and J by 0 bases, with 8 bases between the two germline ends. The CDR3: CASSVRALNTEAFF. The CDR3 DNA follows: TGTGCCAGCAGCGTTAGAGCCCTGAACACTGAAGCTTTCTTT.

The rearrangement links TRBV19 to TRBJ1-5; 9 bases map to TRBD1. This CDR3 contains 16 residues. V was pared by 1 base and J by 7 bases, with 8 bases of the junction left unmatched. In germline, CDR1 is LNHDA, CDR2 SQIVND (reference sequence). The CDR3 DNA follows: TGTGCCAGTAGTATAGGCGGGACAGGGATGAGGCAGCCCCAGCATTTT. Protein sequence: CASSIGGTGMRQPQHF. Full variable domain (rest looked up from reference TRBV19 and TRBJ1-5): DGGITQSPKYLFRKEGQNVTLSCEQNLNHDAMYWYRQDPGQGLRLIYYSQIVNDFQKGDIAEGYSVSREKKESFPLTVTSAQKNPTAFYLCASSIGGTGMRQPQHFGDGTRLSIL.

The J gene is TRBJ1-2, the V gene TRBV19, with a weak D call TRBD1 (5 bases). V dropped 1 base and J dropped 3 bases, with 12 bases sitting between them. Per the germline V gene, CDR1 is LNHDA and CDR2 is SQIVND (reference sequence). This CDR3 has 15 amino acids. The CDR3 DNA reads TGTGCCAGTAGTATAGCATGGACAAGTGACTATGGCTACACCTTC. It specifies CASSIAWTSDYGYTF.

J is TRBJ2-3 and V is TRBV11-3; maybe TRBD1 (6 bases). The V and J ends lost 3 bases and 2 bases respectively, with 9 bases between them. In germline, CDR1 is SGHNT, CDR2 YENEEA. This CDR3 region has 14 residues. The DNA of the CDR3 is TGTGCCAGCAGCTTGCCGGGACACACAGATACGCAGTATTTT. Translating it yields CASSLPGHTDTQYF.

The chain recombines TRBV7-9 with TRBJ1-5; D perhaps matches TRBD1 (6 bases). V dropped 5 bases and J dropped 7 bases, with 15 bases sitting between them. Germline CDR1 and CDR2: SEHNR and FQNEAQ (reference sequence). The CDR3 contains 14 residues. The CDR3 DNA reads TGTGCCAGCAGCCCAGGTTATCAGGGGCAGCCCCAGCATTTT. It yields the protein CASSPGYQGQPQHF.

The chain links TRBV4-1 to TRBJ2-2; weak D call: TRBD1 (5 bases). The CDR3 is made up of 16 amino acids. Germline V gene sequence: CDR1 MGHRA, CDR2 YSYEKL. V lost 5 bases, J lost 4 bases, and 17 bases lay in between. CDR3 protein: CASSATPRQGTGELFF. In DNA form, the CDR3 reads TGCGCCAGCAGCGCCACCCCGAGGCAGGGCACCGGGGAGCTGTTTTTT.

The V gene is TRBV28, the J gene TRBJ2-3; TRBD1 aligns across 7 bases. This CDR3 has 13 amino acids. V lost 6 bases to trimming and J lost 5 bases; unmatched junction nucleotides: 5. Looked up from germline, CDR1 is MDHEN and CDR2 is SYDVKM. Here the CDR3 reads CASSQGGVDTQYF. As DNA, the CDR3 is TGTGCCAGCAGCCAAGGGGGCGTAGATACGCAGTATTTT.

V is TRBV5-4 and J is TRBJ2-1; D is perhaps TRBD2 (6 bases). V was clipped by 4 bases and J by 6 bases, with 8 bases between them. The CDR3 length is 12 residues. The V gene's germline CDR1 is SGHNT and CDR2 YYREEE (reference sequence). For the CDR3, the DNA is TGTGCCAGCAGCGGGGACTCCAATGAGCAGTTCTTC. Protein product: CASSGDSNEQFF. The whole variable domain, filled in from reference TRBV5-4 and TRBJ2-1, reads ETGVTQSPTHLIKTRGQQVTLRCSSQSGHNTVSWYQQALGQGPQFIFQYYREEENGRGNFPPRFSGLQFPNYSSELNVNALELDDSALYLCASSGDSNEQFFGPGTRLTVL.

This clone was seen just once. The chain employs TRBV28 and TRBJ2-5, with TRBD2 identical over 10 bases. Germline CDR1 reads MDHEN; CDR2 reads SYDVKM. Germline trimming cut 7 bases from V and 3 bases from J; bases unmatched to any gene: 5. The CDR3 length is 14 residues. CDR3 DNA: TGTGCCAGCATGCACCTAGCGGGAGAAGAGACCCAGTACTTC. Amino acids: CASMHLAGEETQYF.

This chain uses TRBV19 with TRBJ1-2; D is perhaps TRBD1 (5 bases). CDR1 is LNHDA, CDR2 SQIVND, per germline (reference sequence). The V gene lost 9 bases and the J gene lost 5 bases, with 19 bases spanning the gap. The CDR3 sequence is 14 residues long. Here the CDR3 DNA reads TGTGCCAGCCCTACCTGGTCGACAGTATATGGCTACACCTTC. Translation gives CASPTWSTVYGYTF.

This CDR3 reads CASSYQGSSEQYF. The CDR3 DNA reads TGTGCCAGCAGTTACCAGGGATCGAGCGAGCAGTACTTC. The chain couples TRBV6-5 to TRBJ2-7; D may be TRBD1 (5 bases). The CDR3 is made up of 13 amino acids. CDR1 MNHEY and CDR2 SVGAGI come from the germline V gene. V was pared by 2 bases and J by 6 bases, with 11 bases between.

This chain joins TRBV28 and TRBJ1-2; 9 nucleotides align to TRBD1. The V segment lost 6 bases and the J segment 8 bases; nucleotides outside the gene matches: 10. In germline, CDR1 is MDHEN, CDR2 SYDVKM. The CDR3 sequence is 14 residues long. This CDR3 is CASRIGTGIGGYTF. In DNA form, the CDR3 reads TGTGCCAGCAGGATAGGGACAGGGATTGGCGGCTACACCTTC.

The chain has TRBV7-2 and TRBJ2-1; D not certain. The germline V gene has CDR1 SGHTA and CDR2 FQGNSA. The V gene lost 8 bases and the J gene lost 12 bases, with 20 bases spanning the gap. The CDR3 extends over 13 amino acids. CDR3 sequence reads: CASLSRQSSGQFF. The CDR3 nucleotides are TGTGCCAGCCTATCCCGACAATCATCCGGGCAGTTCTTC.

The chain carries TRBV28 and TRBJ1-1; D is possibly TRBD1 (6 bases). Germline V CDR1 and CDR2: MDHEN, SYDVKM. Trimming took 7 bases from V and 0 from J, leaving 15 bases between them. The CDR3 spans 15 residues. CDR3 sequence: CASNPVDRMNTEAFF. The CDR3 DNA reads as TGTGCCAGCAACCCTGTGGACAGAATGAACACTGAAGCTTTCTTT.

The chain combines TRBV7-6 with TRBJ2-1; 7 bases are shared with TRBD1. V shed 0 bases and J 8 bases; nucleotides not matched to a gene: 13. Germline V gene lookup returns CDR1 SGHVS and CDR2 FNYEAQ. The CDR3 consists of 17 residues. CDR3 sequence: CASSLASRPYTGDEQFF. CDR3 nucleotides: TGTGCCAGCAGCTTAGCGAGTAGACCTTACACAGGGGATGAGCAGTTCTTC.